This T cell receptor beta chain was captured in a study of beta chain features in type 1 diabetes. The authors sorted CD4+ naive, central memory, regulatory and stem cell-like memory cells via CD45RO/CCR7/CD25/CD127/CD95/CD27. Reverse transcription of all isolated RNA meant that expressed TCRB transcripts were sequenced. This table comes from immunoSEQ multiplex PCR, and its TCRdb copy is limited to in-frame clones, with some not included. Of hundreds of thousands of clones listed, roughly 14% are singletons. The receptor's source is a man younger than 45 in good health. The sequencing input was naive CD4+ T cells from blood.

The CDR3 is CASSPNTGRMREQYF. The CDR3 region has the DNA TGTGCCAGCTCACCGAATACAGGGCGGATGCGCGAGCAGTACTTC. The chain has TRBV18 and TRBJ2-7; tentatively, D is TRBD1 (6 bases). This CDR3 is built from 15 residues. From germline, CDR1 is KGHSH and CDR2 LQKENI. Trimming left V 3 bases short and J 6 bases short, with 18 bases between.